This T cell receptor (beta chain) was recovered during a study of shared clonotypes between healthy human individuals. The germline CDR1 and CDR2 sequences are KGHSH and LQKENI. The CDR3 is 15 residues long. After removal of 5 bases from V and 2 bases from J, the junction contained 3 bases not matched to a gene. Produced via immunoSEQ multiplex PCR; TCRdb's table is partial and in-frame only. The sample shows 490,000 or so clones, 65% to 80% of them seen only once. Sequenced sample: PBMCs. The chain recombines TRBV18 with TRBJ2-6; the match to TRBD2 covers 7 bases. This receptor was obtained from a woman aged 40 to 50 in good health. Some clones in this sample may be carry-over from other donors' samples. The CDR3 DNA sequence: TGTGCCAGCTCAAGTGGGGGGGCTGGGGCCAACGTCCTGACTTTC. It yields the protein CASSSGGAGANVLTF.